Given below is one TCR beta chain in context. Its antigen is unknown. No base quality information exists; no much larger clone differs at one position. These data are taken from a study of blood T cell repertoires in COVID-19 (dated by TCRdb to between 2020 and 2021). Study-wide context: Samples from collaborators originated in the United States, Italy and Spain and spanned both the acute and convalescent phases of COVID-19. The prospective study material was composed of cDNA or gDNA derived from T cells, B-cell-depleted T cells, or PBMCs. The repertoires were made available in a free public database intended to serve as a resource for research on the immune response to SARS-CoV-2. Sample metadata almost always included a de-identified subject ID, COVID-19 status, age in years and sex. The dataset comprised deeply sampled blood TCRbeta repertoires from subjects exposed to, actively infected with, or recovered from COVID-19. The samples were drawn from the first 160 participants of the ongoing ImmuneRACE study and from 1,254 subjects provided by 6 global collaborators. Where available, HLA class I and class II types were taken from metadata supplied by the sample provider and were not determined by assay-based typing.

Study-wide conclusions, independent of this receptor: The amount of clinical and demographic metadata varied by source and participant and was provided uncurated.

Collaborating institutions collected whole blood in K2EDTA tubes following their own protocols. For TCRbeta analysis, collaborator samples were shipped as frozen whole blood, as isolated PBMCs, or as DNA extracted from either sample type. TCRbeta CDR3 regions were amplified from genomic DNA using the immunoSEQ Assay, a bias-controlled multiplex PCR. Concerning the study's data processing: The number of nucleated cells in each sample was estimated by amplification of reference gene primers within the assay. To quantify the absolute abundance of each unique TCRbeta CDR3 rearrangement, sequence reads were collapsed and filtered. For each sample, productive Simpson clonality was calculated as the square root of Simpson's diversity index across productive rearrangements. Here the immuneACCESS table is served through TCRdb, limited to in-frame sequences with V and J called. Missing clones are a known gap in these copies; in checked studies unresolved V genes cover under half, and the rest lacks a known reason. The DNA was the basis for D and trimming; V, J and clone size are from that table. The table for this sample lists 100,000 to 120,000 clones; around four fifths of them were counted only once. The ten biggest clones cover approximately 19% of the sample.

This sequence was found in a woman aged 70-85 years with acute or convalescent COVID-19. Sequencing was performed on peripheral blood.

For the CDR3, the sequence is CSVERDREQYF. The base sequence is TGCAGCGTTGAGAGGGACAGGGAGCAGTACTTC. The chain couples TRBV29-1 to TRBJ2-7; 8 nucleotides in the junction match TRBD1. Taken from the germline V gene, the CDR1 and CDR2 loops are SQVTM and ANQGSEA. V is cut back by 3 bases and J by 7 bases, with 2 bases in the junction unmatched. From cysteine to phenylalanine, the CDR3 is 11 amino acids long. Only the CDR3 DNA stays, 33 bases, in frame from base 1.